The clone carrying this T cell receptor beta chain was detected ten times or more. Germline CDR1 reads MNHEY; CDR2 reads SVGAGI. With 0 bases removed from V and 10 bases from J, the gap between germline ends came to 9 bases. CDR3 length: 13 amino acids. The entry originates in a study of T cells after yellow fever vaccination. They built TCR cDNA with 5'RACE template switching, a step that put in a universal primer site and UMIs. TCRdb reprocessed the 5' RACE reads via MiXCR and lists one record per CDR3 protein. The table has tens of thousands of distinct CDR3 sequences, around 7% seen once. The input for sequencing was CD8+ T cells sorted from PBMCs, taken approximately 15 days after the first yellow fever vaccination. The chain employs TRBV6-5 and TRBJ2-2; D remains unclear. The TCR was taken from a man younger than 35 who received the YFV17D yellow fever vaccine. CDR3 nucleotides: TGTGCCAGCAGTTACTCGCTTGGAAAGGAGCTGTTTTTT. Residues: CASSYSLGKELFF.